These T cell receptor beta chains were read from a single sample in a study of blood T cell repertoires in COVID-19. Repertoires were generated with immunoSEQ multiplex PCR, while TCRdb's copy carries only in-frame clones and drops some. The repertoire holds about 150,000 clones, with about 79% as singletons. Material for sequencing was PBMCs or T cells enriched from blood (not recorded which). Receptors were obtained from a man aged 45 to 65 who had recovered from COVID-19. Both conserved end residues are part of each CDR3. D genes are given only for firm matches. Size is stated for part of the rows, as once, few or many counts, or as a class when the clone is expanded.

TGCGCCAGCAGCTTGATCGCAGGGGCCCAAGAGACCCAGTACTTC,CASSLIAGAQETQYF,many,-,TRBJ2-5,TRBV5-1
TGTGCCAGCAGTTACTCGAGAGAGTTTGGCTACACCTTC,CASSYSREFGYTF,-,-,TRBJ1-2,TRBV6-2/TRBV6-3
TGCGCCAGCAGTCGGACGCTAGCGGGGGACCAAGAGACCCAGTACTTC,CASSRTLAGDQETQYF,once,TRBD2,TRBJ2-5,TRBV10-2
TGCGCCAGCAGCCAGGGACAGCTCAATCAGCCCCAGCATTTT,CASSQGQLNQPQHF,-,TRBD1,TRBJ1-5,TRBV4-1
TGTGCCAGTAGTCCCCGGGGGGCTCGAAATGAAAAACTGTTTTTT,CASSPRGARNEKLFF,-,-,TRBJ1-4,TRBV19
TGTGCCAGCAGGTTCCGTAGCGGGGGGCCGGAGACCCAGTACTTC,CASRFRSGGPETQYF,-,TRBD2,TRBJ2-5,TRBV27
TGTGCCAGCAGCGTAGATCAGGGTGGGCGGGGGAGCTCCTACGAGCAGTACTTC,CASSVDQGGRGSSYEQYF,-,TRBD2,TRBJ2-7,TRBV9
TGTGCCAGCAGTTCAAGGGGGGGGCGAGAGACCCAGTACTTC,CASSSRGGRETQYF,once,-,TRBJ2-5,TRBV28
TGTGCCAGCAGTGAAGCGGGCTTCTCTCATATCACAGATACGCAGTATTTT,CASSEAGFSHITDTQYF,-,-,TRBJ2-3,TRBV6-1
TGTGCCACCTGGAGGGACGAAGGGGGCGCAGGAGGCTACACCTTC,CATWRDEGGAGGYTF,-,TRBD1,TRBJ1-2,TRBV25-1
TGTGCCAGCAGCTTAACGGTGAACTATGGCTACACCTTC,CASSLTVNYGYTF,-,-,TRBJ1-2,TRBV7-2
TGTGCCAGCAGTTACTCCGGACGGACAGGGCGGGCAGCTTTCTTT,CASSYSGRTGRAAFF,-,TRBD1,TRBJ1-1,TRBV6-2/TRBV6-3
TGTGCCAGCAGCACAGACAGGGGAGCCAAAAACATTCAGTACTTC,CASSTDRGAKNIQYF,-,TRBD1,TRBJ2-4,TRBV6-2/TRBV6-3
TGTGCCAGCAGCTTATCCGGCTCCTACGAGCAGTACTTC,CASSLSGSYEQYF,-,-,TRBJ2-7,TRBV7-9
TGTGCCAGTAGTTCGTCGCGGCCTGGGACTAGCGGTTACGAGCAGTACTTC,CASSSSRPGTSGYEQYF,-,TRBD2,TRBJ2-7,TRBV19
TGTGCCAGCAACGACAGGGAAGGCCACACTGAAGCTTTCTTT,CASNDREGHTEAFF,-,TRBD1,TRBJ1-1,TRBV6-6
TGCGCCAGCAGTGTTAGTCCCAGGGGGATCTACGAGCAGTACTTC,CASSVSPRGIYEQYF,-,TRBD1,TRBJ2-7,TRBV10-2
TGTGCCAGCAGGACAGGGGGATATGAAAAACTGTTTTTT,CASRTGGYEKLFF,-,TRBD1,TRBJ1-4,TRBV2
TGTGCCAGCAGTTTTTCCCCAGGGGCTGAAGCTTTCTTT,CASSFSPGAEAFF,-,-,TRBJ1-1,TRBV6-5
TGCAGCGTGGCTGGGACAGCCGGAGAAAAACTGTTTTTT,CSVAGTAGEKLFF,-,TRBD1,TRBJ1-4,TRBV29-1
TGTGCCAGCAGTGGACAGAGGGGCCAGACTGGAAACACCATATATTTT,CASSGQRGQTGNTIYF,-,-,TRBJ1-3,TRBV28
TGTGCCAGCAGTTACGACGGGTTAACTGAAGCTTTCTTT,CASSYDGLTEAFF,-,-,TRBJ1-1,TRBV6-5
TGCGCCAGCGCTTCGAAGCCTGGACAGATAGATCAGCCCCAGCATTTT,CASASKPGQIDQPQHF,-,-,TRBJ1-5,TRBV5-1
TGTGCCAGCAGCTTATTTGGGACAGACAATCAGCCCCAGCATTTT,CASSLFGTDNQPQHF,-,TRBD1,TRBJ1-5,TRBV7-9
TGTGCCTGGACCAACATCCGGGACAGCTCCTACGAGCAGTACTTC,CAWTNIRDSSYEQYF,-,TRBD1,TRBJ2-7,TRBV30
TGTGCCAGCAGCGGTAAGTCGGGGTTACGGGCTAACTATGGCTACACCTTC,CASSGKSGLRANYGYTF,few,-,TRBJ1-2,TRBV14
TGTGCCAGCAGCTTTCAAGGGGGCGGGCAGCCCCAGCATTTT,CASSFQGGGQPQHF,many,TRBD1,TRBJ1-5,TRBV7-2
TGTGCCTGGAGGATGACAGGGGGAAAAGAGACCCAGTACTTC,CAWRMTGGKETQYF,few,TRBD1,TRBJ2-5,TRBV30
TGTGCCAGCAGTGAGCTGGACATCTACAATGAGCAGTTCTTC,CASSELDIYNEQFF,-,-,TRBJ2-1,TRBV6-1
TGTGCCAGCAGTTTAGCGGGGGGCTCCTATAATGAGCAGTTCTTC,CASSLAGGSYNEQFF,-,TRBD2,TRBJ2-1,TRBV3-1/TRBV3-2
TGTGCCAGCAGTGCGGACAGAGCTAACTATGGCTACACCTTC,CASSADRANYGYTF,-,-,TRBJ1-2,TRBV27
TGCGCCAGCAGCCCACCTCAGGGGTGGGACTCCTACAATGAGCAGTTCTTC,CASSPPQGWDSYNEQFF,-,-,TRBJ2-1,TRBV4-1
TGTGCCAGTAGTCGGCAGGTTAATAATTCACCCCTCCACTTT,CASSRQVNNSPLHF,once,-,TRBJ1-6,TRBV19
TGTGCCAGCAGTCTACAGGGGCAAAATGAAAAACTGTTTTTT,CASSLQGQNEKLFF,-,TRBD1,TRBJ1-4,TRBV28
TGTGCCAGCAGCTTTACTTCGCGACAGGCTGGAAACACCATATATTTT,CASSFTSRQAGNTIYF,-,-,TRBJ1-3,TRBV5-5
TGTGCCAGCAGTGAACCCGGGGGGGCGGTCGAGCAGTACTTC,CASSEPGGAVEQYF,-,TRBD2,TRBJ2-7,TRBV25-1
TGTGCCAGCAGCTTTTCCGCGGTTAACTATGGCTACACCTTC,CASSFSAVNYGYTF,-,-,TRBJ1-2,TRBV7-9
TGTGCTAGTGTCAAGGGGCTCGGGGGCTACACCTTC,CASVKGLGGYTF,-,-,TRBJ1-2,TRBV12-5
TGTGCCAGCAGCGTAGGGGCAGCACCCCTCCACTTT,CASSVGAAPLHF,-,-,TRBJ1-6,TRBV9
TGTGCCAGCAGCGCAACAGGGGGTGCTGAAGCTTTCTTT,CASSATGGAEAFF,-,TRBD1,TRBJ1-1,TRBV7-9
TGTGCCAGCAGCCGCTCGGGACAGCAAGAGACCCAGTACTTC,CASSRSGQQETQYF,-,TRBD1,TRBJ2-5,TRBV7-6
TGTGCTAGCAGCATTAACAGGGGTGGGGCCAACGTCCTGACTTTC,CASSINRGGANVLTF,-,TRBD1,TRBJ2-6,TRBV7-7
TGTGCCAGCAGCCCAGGGGGCAGCGCACCCCTCCACTTT,CASSPGGSAPLHF,-,TRBD1,TRBJ1-6,TRBV7-2
TGTGCCGGCGACAGGGGGCCGAATAGCAATCAGCCCCAGCATTTT,CAGDRGPNSNQPQHF,-,TRBD1,TRBJ1-5,TRBV2
TGCGCCAGCAGCCAAGATACGGGGACAGCGAACACCATATATTTT,CASSQDTGTANTIYF,-,TRBD1,TRBJ1-3,TRBV4-1
TGTGCCAGCAGCCCTCAGTACGAGCAGTACTTC,CASSPQYEQYF,few,-,TRBJ2-7,TRBV7-2
TGTGCCAGCAGCTTAGGAGTGGGGATGGGGAGTTCACCCCTCCACTTT,CASSLGVGMGSSPLHF,-,-,TRBJ1-6,TRBV11-2
TGTGCCAGCAGCCCCTCAGGGGTAATGGGGAAAAAACTGTTTTTT,CASSPSGVMGKKLFF,few,-,TRBJ1-4,TRBV14
TGCGCCAGCAGCCTATCGGGACAGGGCGGCAATCAGCCCCAGCATTTT,CASSLSGQGGNQPQHF,-,TRBD1,TRBJ1-5,TRBV4-1
TGTGCCAGCGGGCCCACAGGGTTCTCCTATAATTCACCCCTCCACTTT,CASGPTGFSYNSPLHF,-,-,TRBJ1-6,TRBV28
TGTGCCAGCAGCCAAGTTCCCCTAACAGGGGCTGAGTCCTACGAGCAGTACTTC,CASSQVPLTGAESYEQYF,-,TRBD1,TRBJ2-7,TRBV3-1/TRBV3-2
TGTGCCAGCAGCTTATCGTATAGTAATTCACCCCTCCACTTT,CASSLSYSNSPLHF,once,-,TRBJ1-6,TRBV7-3
TGCGCCAGCAGCTTGCGAGCGAGCACAGATACGCAGTATTTT,CASSLRASTDTQYF,-,-,TRBJ2-3,TRBV5-1
TGTGCCAGCAGTCCGGGATCAGGACAGGGAAGATCATGGCCCCTCCACTTT,CASSPGSGQGRSWPLHF,-,TRBD1,TRBJ1-6,TRBV27
TGTGCCACCAGCAGGGACTCCCTGGGGGAGACCCAGTACTTC,CATSRDSLGETQYF,-,-,TRBJ2-5,TRBV15